Presented here are 9 T cell receptor beta chains from one specimen sequenced in a study of blood T cell repertoires in COVID-19. Produced via immunoSEQ multiplex PCR; TCRdb's table is partial and in-frame only. Of over 300,000 clones listed, 70% to 90% are singletons. The sequencing input was PBMCs or T cells enriched from blood (not recorded which). The receptor set was obtained from a woman under 40 who had recovered from COVID-19.

A few counts support this clone. The rearrangement uses TRBV7-9 and TRBJ1-3; D perhaps matches TRBD1 (5 bases). CDR1 is SEHNR and CDR2 is FQNEAQ in the germline V gene (reference sequence). This CDR3 contains 15 residues. Trimming stripped 4 bases from V and 0 bases from J, with 10 bases between. CDR3 sequence: CASSSDRPSGNTIYF. Here the CDR3 DNA reads TGTGCCAGCAGCTCCGACAGACCCTCTGGAAACACCATATATTTT.

CDR3 DNA: TGTGCCAGTAGTATGCTGGGCAGCCTTTCTGGAAACACCATATATTTT. It codes for CASSMLGSLSGNTIYF. This chain uses TRBV19 with TRBJ1-3; D ambiguous. The CDR3 totals 16 residues. V dropped 3 bases and J dropped 1 base, with 13 bases sitting between them. Germline CDR1 and CDR2: LNHDA and SQIVND (reference sequence).

The V call is TRBV14, the J call TRBJ2-6; D gene uncertain. The CDR3 runs to 16 residues. The V end lost 1 base, the J end lost 2 bases, and 9 bases lay between the germline ends. In germline, CDR1 is SGHDN, CDR2 FVKESK. This CDR3 is CASSQVGQAGANVLTF. DNA for the CDR3: TGTGCCAGCAGCCAAGTGGGCCAAGCTGGGGCCAACGTCCTGACTTTC. Variable domain in full (rest from reference TRBV14 and TRBJ2-6): EAGVTQFPSHSVIEKGQTVTLRCDPISGHDNLYWYRRVMGKEIKFLLHFVKESKQDESGMPNNRFLAERTGGTYSTLKVQPAELEDSGVYFCASSQVGQAGANVLTFGAGSRLTVL.

The rearrangement links TRBV7-8 to TRBJ2-3; TRBD2 matches at 9 bases. J lost 2 bases, V lost 1 base, and 4 bases had no gene match. Germline lookup yields CDR1 SGHVS and CDR2 FQNEAQ. CDR3 size: 16 residues. In nucleotides, the CDR3 is TGTGCCAGCAGCTTAGTTCCTAGCGGGGCCACAGATACGCAGTATTTT. This translates into CASSLVPSGATDTQYF.

The chain links TRBV5-5 to TRBJ1-6; D is unclear. V was cut by 0 bases and J by 5 bases, with 6 bases left in between. The CDR3 runs 14 residues. Germline V gives CDR1 SGHKS, CDR2 YYEKEE (reference sequence). DNA of the CDR3: TGTGCCAGCAGCTTGGTGTCAGATAATTCACCCCTCCACTTT. Protein product: CASSLVSDNSPLHF.

V gene TRBV11-2 combines with J gene TRBJ1-1; tentatively, D is TRBD1 (6 bases). Trimming left V 4 bases short and J 1 base short, with 13 bases between. Germline V lookup: CDR1 SGHAT, CDR2 FQNNGV. The CDR3 has 15 amino acids. The CDR3 coding sequence is TGTGCCAGCAGCTCGCTCCAGGGGAAGAACACTGAAGCTTTCTTT. It codes for CASSSLQGKNTEAFF.

This clone appeared a few times. The gene calls are TRBV5-1 and TRBJ2-2; D is uncertain. Germline V lookup: CDR1 SGHRS, CDR2 YFSETQ. This CDR3 is built from 13 residues. V lost 1 base and J lost 4, with 5 bases in between. CDR3 loop: CASSLMRTGELFF. The CDR3 DNA reads TGCGCCAGCAGCTTGATGCGCACCGGGGAGCTGTTTTTT.

Written as DNA, the CDR3 is TGTGCCAGCAGCTTGAGGGACAGTTTCAATTCACCCCTCCACTTT. It encodes CASSLRDSFNSPLHF. This sequence joins TRBV7-9 and TRBJ1-6; 7 bases map to TRBD1. The CDR3 has 15 residues. Germline V gene data show CDR1 as SEHNR and CDR2 as FQNEAQ (reference sequence). Trimming removed 3 bases from V and 7 bases from J; junction bases left unmatched: 6.

Remarks on this clone: One end of the junction does not line up with germline, which may come from a read error. Additional DNA sequences in this sample encode the identical CDR3. The gene calls are TRBV19 and TRBJ1-1; tentatively, D is TRBD1 (5 bases). CDR1 is LNHDA, CDR2 SQIVND, per germline (reference sequence). The CDR3 consists of 13 residues. CDR3 region: CASSLIADTEAFF. The CDR3 nucleotides read TGTGCCAGTAGTCTGATTGCGGACACTGAGGCTTTCTTT.